This TCR beta chain was captured in a study of shared clonotypes between healthy human individuals. Background on the study: Participating donors consisted of two women and a few men aged 18 to 49.

Evenly divided among several immunoSEQ plates was the genomic DNA of each subset. Clones were sequenced by immunoSEQ multiplex PCR, and TCRdb holds only the in-frame ones, with some missing. The sample includes hundreds of thousands of clones, around 74% of them seen just once. J gave up 2 bases and V 2 bases, and 1 base lay outside the gene matches. CDR3 length equals 14 residues. Germline lookup yields CDR1 MDHEN and CDR2 SYDVKM. This rearrangement joins TRBV28 to TRBJ1-2; TRBD1 matches at 8 bases. This clonotype was obtained from a young woman in good health. The sequenced sample was memory CD4+ T cells sorted from blood. The subset: CD45RA-negative fraction. This CDR3 is CASSLGDRNYGYTF. In nucleotides, the CDR3 is TGTGCCAGCAGTTTAGGGGACAGGAACTATGGCTACACCTTC.